This T cell receptor beta chain came from a study of response to subunit inactivated influenza vaccine. This clonotype was picked up a small number of times. The antigen is unknown. Study results and caveats: Authors proposed each seasonal influenza vaccination draws in few new T cells.

V was clipped by 0 bases and J by 2 bases; unmatched bases: 4. CDR3 length: 16 residues. Germline V gene lookup returns CDR1 MNHEY and CDR2 SVGAGI. From the RT-PCR reads, TCRdb called clonotypes with MiXCR, one entry per CDR3 protein. Here the sample spans roughly 670,000 distinct CDR3 sequences, about 14% being singletons. This TCR was sampled from a man in his fifties or sixties who received an inactivated influenza vaccine. The chain employs TRBV6-5 and TRBJ2-5; TRBD2 matches 9 bases. The material sequenced was PBMCs from blood, taken around 14 days before vaccination. CDR3 nucleotides: TGTGCCAGCAGTTACTCGCCTAGCGGGAAACAAGAGACCCAGTACTTC. Translation gives CASSYSPSGKQETQYF.